Reported below is one TCR beta chain. The source of the sample is a study of blood T cell repertoires in COVID-19. Study as a whole: The samples span acute and convalescent COVID-19 from the United States, Italy and Spain.

J gave up 9 bases and V 1 base, and 13 bases lay outside the gene matches. This CDR3 is 16 amino acids long. Per germline, CDR1 SGDLS and CDR2 YYNGEE. As handled by the study authors: Nucleated cell number was recorded as an estimate derived from reference gene primer amplification. Data came from immunoSEQ multiplex PCR; TCRdb stores just in-frame clones and leaves some out. Clone size and the V and J calls come from that table; the DNA yielded D and trimming. In the table there are 260,000 or so clones, around 89% of which are singletons. The TCR comes from a woman between 40 and 55 years old with acute COVID-19. The sample consisted of PBMCs or T cells enriched from blood (not recorded which). The rearrangement uses TRBV9 and TRBJ2-1; 7 bases are shared with TRBD2. The CDR3 here is CASSVSAQRDGAEQFF. The CDR3, as DNA: TGTGCCAGCAGCGTATCGGCCCAGCGGGACGGGGCTGAGCAGTTCTTC.